The clone carrying this T cell receptor (beta chain) has just a few counts. The antigen remains undetermined. The ends were cut back, 6 bases at V and 3 bases at J, with 18 bases in the middle. Germline V gives CDR1 SNHLY, CDR2 FYNNEI. This CDR3 is 16 amino acids long. The sample comes from a study of cytomegalovirus exposure and HLA in healthy donors. The wider study: Earlier findings included some 100 million unique TCR beta sequences obtained from about 180 million T cells. Findings and caveats of the study: TCR beta chains numbering more than 150 were designated cytomegalovirus-associated. In vitro, a few CMV-associated chains proved specific for CMV antigens. Among the most significant clusters, several appeared linked to common viral pathogens in a later analysis.

Researchers ran the PCR with 60 Vbeta and 13 Jbeta primers. Sequenced by immunoSEQ multiplex PCR; TCRdb stores in-frame clones only, minus some. The sample lists roughly 100,000 clones, over 12% occurring once. Sequencing was performed on PBMCs. The V and J genes are TRBV2 and TRBJ2-1, with D possibly being TRBD2 (6 bases). The TCR was taken from a female donor in good health and CMV-seronegative. CDR3 region: CASRRGLLIFYNEQFF. In nucleotides, the CDR3 is TGTGCCAGCAGGCGGGGTCTATTGATTTTCTACAATGAGCAGTTCTTC.